This T cell receptor beta chain was observed in a study of post-analysis software for immune sequencing data. The CDR3 covers 14 residues. The germline gives CDR1 MDHEN, CDR2 SYDVKM. The V end was cut by 2 bases, the J end by 2 bases, with 10 bases between. Built from TCR beta cDNA, the libraries had unique molecular identifiers in them. TCRdb reprocessed the PCR reads via MiXCR and lists one record per CDR3 protein. Among hundreds of thousands of distinct CDR3 sequences, just under 30% were seen once, and the ten largest hold around 0.56%. In this sample, this clonotype turned up many times. What it binds is not known. Study-level findings and limits: Five TRBV segments, including TRBV5-6, TRBV5-1 and TRBV20-1, were more frequent in patients than controls.

Sequencing was carried out using blood. J is TRBJ2-7 and V is TRBV28, with D perhaps TRBD1 (6 bases). This TCR derives from a girl aged 10-17 years with multiple sclerosis. The CDR3 spells CASSLLGQTYEQYF. CDR3 nucleotide sequence: TGTGCCAGCAGTTTACTCGGACAGACCTACGAGCAGTACTTC.